This T cell receptor beta chain was identified during a study of blood T cell repertoires in COVID-19. Per the original data handling: Amplification with reference gene primers provided the estimates of nucleated cell counts. Sequencing used immunoSEQ multiplex PCR; TCRdb keeps in-frame clones, though not all of them. V, J and clone size derive from that table, while D and trimming were established from the DNA sequence. Of around 620,000 clones in the sample, 90% were seen once. CDR1 MNHNS and CDR2 SASEGT come from the germline V gene. The CDR3 has 19 residues. Germline trimming cut 4 bases from V and 3 bases from J; bases unmatched to any gene: 10.

This chain connects TRBV6-1 to TRBJ2-6, with 12 bases that match TRBD2. This TCR came from a woman aged 18-29 years with acute or convalescent COVID-19. Material for sequencing was peripheral blood. For the CDR3, the DNA is TGTGCCAGCAGTGCTCGGTCTAGCGGGGGGGCTGGTGGGGCCAACGTCCTGACTTTC. Its protein is CASSARSSGGAGGANVLTF.